This is a list of T cell receptor beta chains from one sample in a study of T cell responses to AZD1222 COVID-19 vaccine. Assay used: immunoSEQ multiplex PCR; TCRdb lists only in-frame clones, some missing. The sample holds around 100,000 clones, approximately 88% seen once. The material was peripheral blood, obtained on day 0 of AZD1222 vaccination. Receptor source: an adult in good health. Each CDR3 is given with its conserved first and last residue.

>TRBJ1-5|TRBV28
CASWGDQPQHF
>TRBJ1-2|TRBV4-3
CASSQERDKGSHNYGYTF
>TRBJ2-1|TRBV15
CATTEGLADSSYNEQFF
>TRBJ2-3|TRBV14
CASSLMGEAGTQYF
>TRBJ2-2|TRBV18
CASSPPGHSNTGELFF
>TRBJ2-1|TRBV15
CATSRGGEQFF
>TRBJ2-7|TRBV5-1
CASSLKDPGQGPGRSSYEQYF
>TRBJ1-6|TRBV28
CASSTRDSYNSPLHF
>TRBJ2-2|TRBV5-6
CASSLVGRTPSNTGELFF
>TRBJ2-7|TRBV6-2/TRBV6-3
CASSTNRLAGSYEQYF
>TRBJ1-1|TRBV11-3
CASSSNRYTEAFF
>TRBJ2-2|TRBV5-1
CASSLIWGLNTGELFF
>TRBJ1-1|TRBV27
CASRLKKGQANTEAFF
>TRBJ1-2|TRBV28
CASSLGAADYGYTF
>TRBJ1-3|TRBV7-9
CASSFGQISGNTIYF
>TRBJ2-4|TRBV5-4
CASSLGGTGIKNIQYF
>TRBJ2-2|TRBV19
CASSITTVQTQRNTGELFF
>TRBJ2-7|TRBV28
CASSPTRVRQYF
>TRBJ1-2|TRBV6-1
CASSDPKGTSGGTIYGYTF
>TRBJ2-1|TRBV12-3/TRBV12-4
CASSVQTRREQFF
>TRBJ1-1|TRBV5-5
CASSRRYTPNTEAFF
>TRBJ1-1|TRBV6-2/TRBV6-3
CASSPGSRTEAFF
>TRBJ2-4|TRBV21-1
CASSKEQGAIHPKNIQYF
>TRBJ1-5|TRBV25-1
CASSGGVNQPQHF
>TRBJ2-2|TRBV15
CATSRVNGQLTGELFF
>TRBJ2-1|TRBV4-2
CASSQEVSAGMYNEQFF
>TRBJ2-7|TRBV2
CASSESGFYEQYF
>TRBJ2-3|TRBV19
CASSIRVGNTQYF
>TRBJ1-6|TRBV14
CASSQGKRAPLHF
>TRBJ2-4|TRBV28
CASSLPMRNIQYF
>TRBJ2-1|TRBV7-9
CASSLGQGRNEQFF
>TRBJ1-1|TRBV7-3
CASSLGQPTEAFF
>TRBJ1-2|TRBV2
CASSELRVYGYTF
>TRBJ1-2|TRBV7-2
CASNPTGGAGYGYTF
>TRBJ1-2|TRBV11-2
CASSFVQGGGYTF
>TRBJ1-5|TRBV4-1
CASSDRAIRGGNQPQHF
>TRBJ1-2|TRBV7-2
CASSLEFYGYTF
>TRBJ2-7|TRBV29-1
CSAETTYEQYF
>TRBJ1-6|TRBV6-2/TRBV6-3
CASSPRDRAPWEFWTLHF
>TRBJ2-4|TRBV7-2
CASSHNSHRQNIQYF
>TRBJ2-1|TRBV7-9
CASSLGTSGRVHNEQFF
>TRBJ2-1|TRBV28
CASSLYRESYNEQFF
>TRBJ2-2|TRBV6-1
CASSEGQDNTGELFF
>TRBJ2-3|TRBV28
CASQAGSTDTQYF
>TRBJ1-5|TRBV6-6
CASSYLESNQPQHF
>TRBJ1-2|TRBV18
CASSPWGQEVGYTF
>TRBJ2-7|TRBV18
CASSQTWQGGPNEQYF
>TRBJ2-7|TRBV11-2
CASRLSRQGPYEQYF
>TRBJ1-2|TRBV2
CARGGGNYGYTF
>TRBJ2-5|TRBV28
CASSLATPETQYF
>TRBJ1-5|TRBV6-5
CASSYSRIGNQPQHF
>TRBJ2-1|TRBV6-2/TRBV6-3
CASSYTSGAYNEQFF
>TRBJ2-1|TRBV20-1
CSAVVGTVLIF
>TRBJ2-7|TRBV21-1
CATQSEQYF
>TRBJ2-3|TRBV27
CASSANRVRTDTQYF
>TRBJ2-1|TRBV5-1
CASSGDRGTHNEQFF
>TRBJ1-4|TRBV27
CASTVRGAGNEKLFF
>TRBJ2-1|TRBV6-2/TRBV6-3
CASSYTSVNEQFF